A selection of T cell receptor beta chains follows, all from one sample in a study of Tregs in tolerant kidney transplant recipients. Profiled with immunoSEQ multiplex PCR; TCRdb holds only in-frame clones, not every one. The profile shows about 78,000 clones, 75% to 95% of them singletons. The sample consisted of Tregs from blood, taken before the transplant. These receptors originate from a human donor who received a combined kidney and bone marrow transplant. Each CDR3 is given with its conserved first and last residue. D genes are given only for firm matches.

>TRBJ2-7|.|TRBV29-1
TGCAGCGGTGTTCTAGCGCCCTCCTACGAGCAGTACTTC
CSGVLAPSYEQYF
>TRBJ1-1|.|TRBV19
TGTGCCAGTAAGAACAGGGCTGACGGGAACACTGAAGCTTTCTTT
CASKNRADGNTEAFF
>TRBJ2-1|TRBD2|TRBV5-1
TGCGCCAGCAGCTCCCGGCCCCCGGGACTAGCAGGCGATGAGCAGTTCTTC
CASSSRPPGLAGDEQFF
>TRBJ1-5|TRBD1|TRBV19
TGTGCCAGTAGTGGGGACAGGGGAGGCAATCAGCCCCAGCATTTT
CASSGDRGGNQPQHF
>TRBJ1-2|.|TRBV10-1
TGCGCCAGCAGTGACGGGACGCAGGGAGCTAACTATGGCTACACCTTC
CASSDGTQGANYGYTF
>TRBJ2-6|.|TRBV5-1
TGCGCCAGCAGCCTTGGACTGTACGCTGGGGCCAACGTCCTGACTTTC
CASSLGLYAGANVLTF
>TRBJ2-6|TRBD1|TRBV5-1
TGCGCCAGCAGCCTTTCGACAGGGCCTGGGGCCAACGTCCTGACTTTC
CASSLSTGPGANVLTF
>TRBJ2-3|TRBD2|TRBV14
TGTGCCAGCAGCCAAGATGTCCTAGCGGGAGGGTTTTGGGCAGATACGCAGTATTTT
CASSQDVLAGGFWADTQYF
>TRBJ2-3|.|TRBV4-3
TGCGCCAGCAGCCAGGGGGTAGCGGCCTCAAGAGCAGATACGCAGTATTTT
CASSQGVAASRADTQYF
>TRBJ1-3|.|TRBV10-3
TGTGCCACCGGGGGATCTGGAAACACCATATATTTT
CATGGSGNTIYF
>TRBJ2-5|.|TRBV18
TGTGCCAGCTCACCTCGGCAAGAGACCCAGTACTTC
CASSPRQETQYF
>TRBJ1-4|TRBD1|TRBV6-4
TGTGCCAGCAGTGAGGGACAGGGTGAAAAACTGTTTTTT
CASSEGQGEKLFF
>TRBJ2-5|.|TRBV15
TGTGCCACCAGCAGAGGACGGAGCCAAGAGACCCAGTACTTC
CATSRGRSQETQYF
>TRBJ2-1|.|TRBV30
TGTGCCTGGAGTGTATCCGTTAGCGGAGTATCCTACAATGAGCAGTTCTTC
CAWSVSVSGVSYNEQFF
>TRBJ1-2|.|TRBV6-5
TGTGCCAGCAGTTACTCGAGTAACTATGGCTACACCTTC
CASSYSSNYGYTF
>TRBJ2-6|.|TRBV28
TGTGCCAGCAGTAAGGGGTCGAGCTCTGGGGCCAACGTCCTGACTTTC
CASSKGSSSGANVLTF
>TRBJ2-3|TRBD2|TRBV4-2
TGTGCCAGCAGCCCGGGACTAGCACTCACAGATACGCAGTATTTT
CASSPGLALTDTQYF
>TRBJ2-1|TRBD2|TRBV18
TGTGCCAGCTCACCAATCTTTGGACTAGCGACCGGCAATGAGCAGTTCTTC
CASSPIFGLATGNEQFF
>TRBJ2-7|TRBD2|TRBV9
TGTGCCAGCAGCGTAGGTGATAGCGGGCCGGAGGAGCAGTACTTC
CASSVGDSGPEEQYF
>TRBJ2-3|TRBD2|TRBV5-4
TGTGCCAGCAGCCCCAGACTAGCGGGAGGGTGGGCAGATACGCAGTATTTT
CASSPRLAGGWADTQYF